These 11 T cell receptor beta chains originate from one sample sequenced in a study of T cell responses to AZD1222 COVID-19 vaccine. Profiling relied on immunoSEQ multiplex PCR, and the TCRdb table lists in-frame clones only, not all of them. This sample has 150,000 or so clones, with around 93% found just once. Sequences were derived from peripheral blood, sampled on day 0 of AZD1222 vaccination. The origin of the receptors is an adult in good health.

V is TRBV12-5 and J is TRBJ1-1, with D tentatively TRBD1 (6 bases). With 0 bases removed from V and 0 bases from J, the gap between germline ends came to 11 bases. CDR3 length: 16 residues. Germline V gene lookup returns CDR1 LGHNT and CDR2 FRNRAP. Here the CDR3 reads CASGLVLGQMNTEAFF. The CDR3 nucleotides read TGTGCTAGTGGTTTGGTACTAGGACAGATGAACACTGAAGCTTTCTTT.

V gene TRBV3-1 (or the pseudogene TRBV3-2) combines with J gene TRBJ1-3; a weak D match, TRBD1 (6 bases). The CDR3 runs 13 residues. V was cut by 0 bases and J by 11 bases, with 11 bases left in between. Per the germline V gene, CDR1 is LGHDT and CDR2 is YNNKEL (reference sequence). CDR3 coding DNA: TGTGCCAGCAGCCAAGATGGGGACACCCCCATATATTTT. Translating it yields CASSQDGDTPIYF.

Here the CDR3 reads CASSQDWIVGTPYGYTF. The CDR3, as DNA: TGTGCCAGCAGCCAAGATTGGATCGTGGGGACACCCTATGGCTACACCTTC. The genes are TRBV4-2 and TRBJ1-2; D is possibly TRBD1 (6 bases). Trimming stripped 0 bases from V and 4 bases from J, with 18 bases between. Per the germline V gene, CDR1 is LGHNA and CDR2 is YNFKEQ. The CDR3 runs to 17 residues.

There are a few counts of this clone. This chain joins TRBV19 and TRBJ1-5; TRBD1 matches 7 bases. CDR1 is LNHDA, CDR2 SQIVND, per germline (reference sequence). The CDR3 is 15 amino acids. The V gene end was trimmed by 3 bases and the J gene end by 0 bases; junction bases not matched to a gene: 2. The CDR3, as DNA: TGTGCCAGTAGTATTTACAGGGGTAGCAATCAGCCCCAGCATTTT. It specifies CASSIYRGSNQPQHF.

The CDR3 coding sequence is TGTGCCAGCGCCGAGTGGGGCTTGGGGCCCCAGCATTTT. Its protein is CASAEWGLGPQHF. The chain combines TRBV19 with TRBJ1-5, with a weak D call TRBD1 (5 bases). Trimming removed 9 bases at V and 9 bases at J, with 18 bases between. The CDR3 length is 13 residues. The germline V gene has CDR1 LNHDA and CDR2 SQIVND (reference sequence).

This chain links TRBV11-1 with TRBJ2-5, with D uncertain. Trimming cost V 2 bases and J 4 bases, with 17 bases left between them. Germline assignment: CDR1 SGHAT and CDR2 FQDESV (reference sequence). There are 16 residues in the CDR3. The CDR3 DNA is TGTGCCAGCAGCTTACTAGGATCCGGCCTAGGAGAGACCCAGTACTTC. Amino acid sequence: CASSLLGSGLGETQYF.

This rearrangement joins TRBV12-3 or TRBV12-4 to TRBJ1-5, with D uncertain. The V and J ends lost 5 bases and 7 bases respectively, with 12 bases between them. The CDR3 contains 13 residues. In DNA, the CDR3 is TGTGCCAGCAGTCGGACGGCGGAGCAGCCCCAGCATTTT. As protein: CASSRTAEQPQHF.

The chain uses TRBV11-2 and TRBJ2-1; 8 bases are shared with TRBD1. Germline V gene data show CDR1 as SGHAT and CDR2 as FQNNGV. This CDR3 has 16 residues. The ends lost 5 bases at V and 0 bases at J; junction bases unmatched: 6. Here the CDR3 reads CASSLRTGSSYNEQFF. CDR3 nucleotide sequence: TGTGCCAGCAGCCTACGGACAGGGAGCTCCTACAATGAGCAGTTCTTC.

The chain recombines TRBV7-9 with TRBJ1-6; no clear D gene. The CDR3 runs 14 residues. Germline assignment: CDR1 SEHNR and CDR2 FQNEAQ (reference sequence). The germline V and J ends were trimmed by 4 bases and 7 bases, with 11 bases remaining between them. CDR3 DNA sequence: TGTGCCAGCAGCTCTCCGACGGTGAATTCACCCCTCCACTTT. Its translation is CASSSPTVNSPLHF. Looking up the rest from reference TRBV7-9 and TRBJ1-6 gives the full variable domain: DTGVSQNPRHKITKRGQNVTFRCDPISEHNRLYWYRQTLGQGPEFLTYFQNEAQLEKSRLLSDRFSAERPKGSFSTLEIQRTEQGDSAMYLCASSSPTVNSPLHFGNGTRLTVT.

The rearrangement links TRBV18 to TRBJ1-2, with 7 bases fitting TRBD1. The V gene's germline CDR1 is KGHSH and CDR2 LQKENI. The junction had 16 bases not matched to a gene; V was cut back by 5 bases and J by 4 bases. The CDR3 covers 17 residues. In DNA form, the CDR3 reads TGTGCCAGCTCATCCTCGAATAGTCCGGGACAGATCTATGGCTACACCTTC. It specifies CASSSSNSPGQIYGYTF.

The chain employs TRBV2 and TRBJ1-2; D call uncertain. In germline, CDR1 is SNHLY, CDR2 FYNNEI. The CDR3 spans 16 residues. Trimming cost V 4 bases and J 3 bases, with 18 bases left between them. CDR3 protein: CASSGVPPGMDYGYTF. In DNA, the CDR3 is TGTGCCAGCAGTGGGGTCCCCCCGGGGATGGACTATGGCTACACCTTC.